The 13 T cell receptor beta chains listed next were all sequenced from one sample in a study of cytomegalovirus exposure and HLA in healthy donors. It was with 60 Vbeta and 13 Jbeta primers that the PCR ran. The repertoire was sequenced with immunoSEQ multiplex PCR; TCRdb's copy has only in-frame clones and lacks some. The sample holds roughly 170,000 clones, 75% to 85% seen once. The sample comprised PBMCs. These receptors all stem from a boy between 10 and 17 years old in good health and CMV-seronegative.

This rearrangement joins TRBV13 to TRBJ2-2; 9 bases agree with TRBD2. This CDR3 region has 18 residues. Trimming cost V 3 bases and J 2 bases; bases outside gene matches: 10. Germline CDR1 is PRHDT and CDR2 is FYEKMQ (reference sequence). CDR3 bases: TGTGCCAGCAGCTTCTCGCGGGAGGGCCGGAGTAACACCGGGGAGCTGTTTTTT. This codes for CASSFSREGRSNTGELFF.

The V call is TRBV19, the J call TRBJ2-5; the match to TRBD1 covers 10 bases. The V gene's germline CDR1 is LNHDA and CDR2 SQIVND (reference sequence). V gave up 3 bases and J gave up 3 bases; unmatched junction bases: 19. The CDR3 covers 20 residues. CDR3 amino acids: CASSMRGSGQGSLGEETQYF. The CDR3 nucleotides read TGTGCCAGTAGTATGAGAGGGTCGGGACAGGGGTCTTTGGGGGAAGAGACCCAGTACTTC.

The V gene is TRBV7-2, the J gene TRBJ2-5, with D perhaps matching TRBD1 (8 bases). Looked up from germline, CDR1 is SGHTA and CDR2 is FQGNSA. This CDR3 comprises 16 residues. V was trimmed by 5 bases and J by 2 bases, leaving 18 bases between them. CDR3 in amino acids: CASSPYGQGGQETQYF. Written as DNA, the CDR3 is TGTGCCAGCAGCCCATACGGACAGGGAGGGCAAGAGACCCAGTACTTC.

This chain links TRBV9 with TRBJ2-7; 7 bases fit TRBD1. The CDR3 has 14 residues. Germline-derived CDR1 and CDR2 are SGDLS and YYNGEE. Germline trimming cut 5 bases from V and 3 bases from J; bases unmatched to any gene: 8. The CDR3 here is CASSATGQSYEQYF. The CDR3 DNA sequence: TGTGCCAGCAGTGCTACGGGACAGAGCTACGAGCAGTACTTC. The whole variable domain, remainder taken from reference TRBV9 and TRBJ2-7, is DSGVTQTPKHLITATGQRVTLRCSPRSGDLSVYWYQQSLDQGLQFLIQYYNGEERAKGNILERFSAQQFPDLHSELNLSSLELGDSALYFCASSATGQSYEQYFGPGTRLTVT.

The V call is TRBV4-1, the J call TRBJ2-6, with D possibly being TRBD2 (7 bases). V was pared by 4 bases and J by 4 bases, with 17 bases between. The CDR3 loop spans 17 amino acids. Germline CDR1 and CDR2: MGHRA and YSYEKL. The CDR3 reads CASSRQGGGSGANVLTF. In nucleotides, the CDR3 is TGCGCCAGCAGCCGCCAGGGAGGGGGATCCGGGGCCAACGTCCTGACTTTC.

V is TRBV4-1 and J is TRBJ1-5; D not certain. The CDR3 spans 13 residues. CDR1 is MGHRA, CDR2 YSYEKL, per germline. The V end was cut by 4 bases, the J end by 7 bases, with 11 bases between. Written as DNA, the CDR3 is TGCGCCAGCAGCCGAGTCCGGGAGCAGCCCCAGCATTTT. Its translation is CASSRVREQPQHF.

This clone is a singleton in its sample. The chain combines TRBV5-8 with TRBJ1-2; a possible D gene is TRBD1 (6 bases). Trimming left V 3 bases short and J 4 bases short, with 13 bases between. Germline V gives CDR1 SGHTS, CDR2 YDEGEE. The CDR3 sequence is 14 residues long. The CDR3 DNA reads TGTGCCAGCAGCTGGACCTTCAGGGGCTATGGCTACACCTTC. As protein: CASSWTFRGYGYTF. Complete variable domain (other parts from reference TRBV5-8 and TRBJ1-2): EAGVTQSPTHLIKTRGQQATLRCSPISGHTSVYWYQQALGLGLQFLLWYDEGEERNRGNFPPRFSGRQFPNYSSELNVNALELEDSALYLCASSWTFRGYGYTFGSGTRLTVV.

This chain connects TRBV5-1 to TRBJ1-5; TRBD1 might be the D (6 bases). CDR1 and CDR2 from the germline V gene are SGHRS and YFSETQ. The CDR3 length is 14 residues. Trimming took off 0 bases at V and 5 bases at J, with 9 bases between the two ends. The CDR3 reads CASSLGGQDQPQHF. As DNA, the CDR3 is TGCGCCAGCAGCTTGGGGGGGCAGGATCAGCCCCAGCATTTT.

The chain combines TRBV6-5 with TRBJ1-3; D unresolved. Germline CDR1 reads MNHEY; CDR2 reads SVGAGI. V was cut by 0 bases and J by 2 bases, with 11 bases left in between. The CDR3 spans 16 residues. The CDR3: CASSYSMGRTGNTIYF. The CDR3 nucleotides are TGTGCCAGCAGTTACTCGATGGGGAGGACTGGAAACACCATATATTTT.

The chain is built from TRBV18 and TRBJ2-5, with 8 bases aligning to TRBD1. Unmatched junction bases numbered 1, after V lost 0 bases and J lost 4 bases. Germline CDR1 and CDR2: KGHSH and LQKENI. This CDR3 contains 14 residues. CDR3 sequence reads: CASSPPDRGETQYF. In DNA form, the CDR3 reads TGTGCCAGCTCACCACCCGACAGGGGAGAGACCCAGTACTTC.

The chain is built from TRBV11-3 and TRBJ2-2; 8 bases map to TRBD1. Germline V gene sequence: CDR1 SGHNT, CDR2 YENEEA. Trimming took 4 bases from V and 4 from J; bases not matched to a gene: 5. CDR3 length equals 15 residues. The CDR3 protein is CASSSGGAGTGELFF. DNA for the CDR3: TGTGCCAGCAGCTCAGGGGGCGCGGGCACCGGGGAGCTGTTTTTT. The variable domain in full, completed from reference TRBV11-3 and TRBJ2-2, reads EAGVVQSPRYKIIEKKQPVAFWCNPISGHNTLYWYLQNLGQGPELLIRYENEEAVDDSQLPKDRFSAERLKGVDSTLKIQPAELGDSAVYLCASSSGGAGTGELFFGEGSRLTVL.

This chain links TRBV11-2 with TRBJ2-7, with TRBD1 matching over 9 bases. CDR1 and CDR2 from the germline V gene are SGHAT and FQNNGV. This CDR3 is 14 amino acids long. The V and J ends lost 8 bases and 3 bases, in that order; junction bases with no gene match: 8. The CDR3, as DNA: TGTGCCAGCCGATACGGACAGGGGATCTACGAGCAGTACTTC. Protein product: CASRYGQGIYEQYF. The complete variable domain, with remaining parts taken from reference TRBV11-2 and TRBJ2-7, reads EAGVAQSPRYKIIEKRQSVAFWCNPISGHATLYWYQQILGQGPKLLIQFQNNGVVDDSQLPKDRFSAERLKGVDSTLKIQPAKLEDSAVYLCASRYGQGIYEQYFGPGTRLTVT.

The rearrangement links TRBV5-5 to TRBJ1-1; tentatively, D is TRBD1 (6 bases). CDR3 size: 13 residues. CDR1 and CDR2 (germline): SGHKS, YYEKEE (reference sequence). The V and J ends lost 4 bases and 6 bases respectively, with 13 bases between them. In DNA, the CDR3 is TGTGCCAGCAGCCAGATACAGGGCCCTGAAGCTTTCTTT. Its translation: CASSQIQGPEAFF.